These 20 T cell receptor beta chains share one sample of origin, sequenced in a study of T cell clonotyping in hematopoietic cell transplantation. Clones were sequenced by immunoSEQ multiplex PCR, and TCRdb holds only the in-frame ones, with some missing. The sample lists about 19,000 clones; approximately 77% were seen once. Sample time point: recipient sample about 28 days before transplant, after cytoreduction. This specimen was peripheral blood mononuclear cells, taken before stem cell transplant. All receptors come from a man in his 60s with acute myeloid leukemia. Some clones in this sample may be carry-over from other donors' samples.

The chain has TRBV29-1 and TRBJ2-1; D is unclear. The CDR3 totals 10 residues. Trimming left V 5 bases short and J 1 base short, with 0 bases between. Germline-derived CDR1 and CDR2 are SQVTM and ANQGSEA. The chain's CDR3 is CSVSYNEQFF. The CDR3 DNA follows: TGCAGCGTTTCCTACAATGAGCAGTTCTTC.

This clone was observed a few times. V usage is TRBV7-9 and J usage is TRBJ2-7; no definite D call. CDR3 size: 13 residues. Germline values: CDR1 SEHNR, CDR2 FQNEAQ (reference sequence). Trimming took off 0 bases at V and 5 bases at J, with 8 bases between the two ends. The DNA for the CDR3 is TGTGCCAGCAGCTTAGCGGCGGTAAACGAGCAGTACTTC. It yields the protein CASSLAAVNEQYF.

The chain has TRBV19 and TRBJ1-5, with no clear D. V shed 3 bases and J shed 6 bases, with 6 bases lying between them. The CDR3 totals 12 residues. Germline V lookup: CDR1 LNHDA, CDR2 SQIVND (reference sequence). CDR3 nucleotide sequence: TGTGCCAGTAGTATCGGCGTTCAGCCCCAGCATTTT. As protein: CASSIGVQPQHF. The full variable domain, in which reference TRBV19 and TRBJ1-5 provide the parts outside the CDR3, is DGGITQSPKYLFRKEGQNVTLSCEQNLNHDAMYWYRQDPGQGLRLIYYSQIVNDFQKGDIAEGYSVSREKKESFPLTVTSAQKNPTAFYLCASSIGVQPQHFGDGTRLSIL.

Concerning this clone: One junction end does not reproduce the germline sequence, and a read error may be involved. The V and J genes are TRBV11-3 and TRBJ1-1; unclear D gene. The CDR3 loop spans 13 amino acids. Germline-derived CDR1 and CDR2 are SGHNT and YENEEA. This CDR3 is CASRLESGREAFF. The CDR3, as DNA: TGTGCCAGCAGGTTAGAAAGCGGTCGTGAAGCTTTCTTT.

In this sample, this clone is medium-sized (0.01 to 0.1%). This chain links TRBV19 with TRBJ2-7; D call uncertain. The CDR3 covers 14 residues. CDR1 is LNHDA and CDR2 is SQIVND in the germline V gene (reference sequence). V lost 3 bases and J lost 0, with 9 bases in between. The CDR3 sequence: CASSIGLNSYEQYF. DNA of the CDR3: TGTGCCAGTAGTATTGGATTAAACTCCTACGAGCAGTACTTC.

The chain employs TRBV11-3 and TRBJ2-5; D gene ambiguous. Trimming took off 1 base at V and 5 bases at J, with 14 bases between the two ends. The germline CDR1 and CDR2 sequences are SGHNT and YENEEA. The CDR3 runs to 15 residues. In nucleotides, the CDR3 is TGTGCCAGCAGCTTAGGGACGCTACCTGTGGAGACCCAGTACTTC. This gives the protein CASSLGTLPVETQYF.

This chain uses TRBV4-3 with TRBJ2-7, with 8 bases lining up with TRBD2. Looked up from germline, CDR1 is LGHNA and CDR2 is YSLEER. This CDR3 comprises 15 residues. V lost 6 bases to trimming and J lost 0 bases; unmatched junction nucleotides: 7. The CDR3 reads CASRVAAGGSYEQYF. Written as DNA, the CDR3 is TGCGCCAGCAGGGTCGCCGCGGGGGGCTCCTACGAGCAGTACTTC.

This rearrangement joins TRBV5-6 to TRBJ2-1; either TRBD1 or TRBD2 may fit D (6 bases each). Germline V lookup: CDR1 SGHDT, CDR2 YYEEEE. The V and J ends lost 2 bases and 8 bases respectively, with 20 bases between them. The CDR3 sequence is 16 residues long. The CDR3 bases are TGTGCCAGCAGCTTTCGGAGCCGGGGGCGAGCCGATGAGCAGTTCTTC. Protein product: CASSFRSRGRADEQFF.

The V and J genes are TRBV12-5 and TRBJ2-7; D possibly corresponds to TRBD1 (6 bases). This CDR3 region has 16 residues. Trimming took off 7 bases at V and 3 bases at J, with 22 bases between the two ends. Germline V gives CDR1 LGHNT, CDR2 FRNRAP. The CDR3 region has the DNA TGTGCTAGTGTCCTAGCTACCGGGACACGGGTCTACGAGCAGTACTTC. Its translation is CASVLATGTRVYEQYF.

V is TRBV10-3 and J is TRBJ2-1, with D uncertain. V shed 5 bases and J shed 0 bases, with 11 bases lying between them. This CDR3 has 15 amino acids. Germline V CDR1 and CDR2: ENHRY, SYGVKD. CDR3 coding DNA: TGTGCCATCAGTAGGACGGAGCACTCCTACAATGAGCAGTTCTTC. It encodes CAISRTEHSYNEQFF.

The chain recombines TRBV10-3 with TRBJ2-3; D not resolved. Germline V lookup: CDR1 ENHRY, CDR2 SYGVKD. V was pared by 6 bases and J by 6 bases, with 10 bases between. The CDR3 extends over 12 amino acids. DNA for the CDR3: TGTGCCATCAGCGACAATTGGGATACGCAGTATTTT. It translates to CAISDNWDTQYF.

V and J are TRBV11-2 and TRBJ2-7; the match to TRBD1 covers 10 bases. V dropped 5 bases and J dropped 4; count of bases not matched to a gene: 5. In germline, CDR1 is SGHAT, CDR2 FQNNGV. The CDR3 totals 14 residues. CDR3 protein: CASSPWTGGYEQYF. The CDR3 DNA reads TGTGCCAGCAGCCCTTGGACAGGGGGGTACGAGCAGTACTTC.

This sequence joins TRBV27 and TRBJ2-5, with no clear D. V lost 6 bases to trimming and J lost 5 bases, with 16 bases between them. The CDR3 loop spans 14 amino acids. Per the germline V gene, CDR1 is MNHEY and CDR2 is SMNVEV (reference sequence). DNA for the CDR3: TGTGCCAGCAGAAGAGAGATAGATGGGGAGACCCAGTACTTC. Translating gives CASRREIDGETQYF.

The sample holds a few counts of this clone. The CDR3 bases are TGTGCCAGCAGTTTAAGTCCAATTAACTATGGCTACACCTTC. Encoded protein: CASSLSPINYGYTF. The V and J genes are TRBV28 and TRBJ1-2; D remains unclear. CDR3 length equals 14 residues. Germline CDR1 is MDHEN and CDR2 is SYDVKM. The V end lost 2 bases, the J end lost 1 base, and 8 bases lay between the germline ends.

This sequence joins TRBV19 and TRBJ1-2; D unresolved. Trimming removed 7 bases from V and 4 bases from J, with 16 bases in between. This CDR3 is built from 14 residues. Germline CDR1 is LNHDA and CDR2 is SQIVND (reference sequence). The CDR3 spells CASTFTEAFYGYTF. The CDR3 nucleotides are TGTGCCAGTACCTTCACAGAAGCCTTCTATGGCTACACCTTC.

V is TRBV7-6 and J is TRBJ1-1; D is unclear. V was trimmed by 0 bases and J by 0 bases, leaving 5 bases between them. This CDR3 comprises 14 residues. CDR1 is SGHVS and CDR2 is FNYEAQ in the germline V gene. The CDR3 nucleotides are TGTGCCAGCAGCTTAGCGGTGGTGAACACTGAAGCTTTCTTT. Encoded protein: CASSLAVVNTEAFF.

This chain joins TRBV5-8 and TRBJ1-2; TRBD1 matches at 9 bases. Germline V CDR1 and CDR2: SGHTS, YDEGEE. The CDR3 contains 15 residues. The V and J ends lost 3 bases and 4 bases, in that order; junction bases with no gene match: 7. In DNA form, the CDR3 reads TGTGCCAGCAGCTGGGACAGGGAGTTGGGCTATGGCTACACCTTC. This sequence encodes CASSWDRELGYGYTF.

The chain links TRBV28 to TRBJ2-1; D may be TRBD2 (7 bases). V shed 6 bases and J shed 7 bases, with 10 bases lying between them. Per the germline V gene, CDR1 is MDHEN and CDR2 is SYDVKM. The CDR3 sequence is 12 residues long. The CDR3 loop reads CASRGRGNEQFF. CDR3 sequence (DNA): TGTGCCAGCAGGGGGAGGGGGAATGAGCAGTTCTTC. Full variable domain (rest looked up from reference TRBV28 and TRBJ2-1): DVKVTQSSRYLVKRTGEKVFLECVQDMDHENMFWYRQDPGLGLRLIYFSYDVKMKEKGDIPEGYSVSREKKERFSLILESASTNQTSMYLCASRGRGNEQFFGPGTRLTVL.

This CDR3 reads CASTLHPRGLYEQYF. CDR3 DNA: TGTGCCAGCACCCTCCACCCCAGGGGGCTCTACGAGCAGTACTTC. The rearrangement uses TRBV5-5 and TRBJ2-7; TRBD1 matches 8 bases. J gave up 3 bases and V 6 bases, and 11 bases lay outside the gene matches. The V gene's germline CDR1 is SGHKS and CDR2 YYEKEE (reference sequence). This CDR3 spans 15 amino acids.

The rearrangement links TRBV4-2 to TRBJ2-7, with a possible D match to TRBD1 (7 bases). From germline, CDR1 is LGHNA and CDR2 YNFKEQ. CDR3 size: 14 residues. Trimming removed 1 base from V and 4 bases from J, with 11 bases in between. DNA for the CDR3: TGTGCCAGCAGCCAAGTGACAGGGAGGTACGAGCAGTACTTC. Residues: CASSQVTGRYEQYF.